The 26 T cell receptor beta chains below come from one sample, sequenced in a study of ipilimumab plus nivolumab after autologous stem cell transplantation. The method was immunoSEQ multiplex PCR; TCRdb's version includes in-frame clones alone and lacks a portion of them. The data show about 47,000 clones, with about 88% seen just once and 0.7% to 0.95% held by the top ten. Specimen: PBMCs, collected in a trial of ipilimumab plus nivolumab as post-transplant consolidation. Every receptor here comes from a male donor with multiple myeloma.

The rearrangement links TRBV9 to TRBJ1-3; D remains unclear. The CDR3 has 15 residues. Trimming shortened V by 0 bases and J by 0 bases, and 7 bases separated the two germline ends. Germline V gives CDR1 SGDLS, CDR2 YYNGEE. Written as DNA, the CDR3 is TGTGCCAGCAGCGTAGGAGTTGACTCTGGAAACACCATATATTTT. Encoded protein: CASSVGVDSGNTIYF.

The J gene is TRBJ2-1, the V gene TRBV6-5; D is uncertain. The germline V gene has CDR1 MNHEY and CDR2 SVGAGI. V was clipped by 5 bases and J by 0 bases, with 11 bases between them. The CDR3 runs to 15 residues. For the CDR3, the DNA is TGTGCCAGCAGTACGGTCGACGGCTCCTACAATGAGCAGTTCTTC. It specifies CASSTVDGSYNEQFF.

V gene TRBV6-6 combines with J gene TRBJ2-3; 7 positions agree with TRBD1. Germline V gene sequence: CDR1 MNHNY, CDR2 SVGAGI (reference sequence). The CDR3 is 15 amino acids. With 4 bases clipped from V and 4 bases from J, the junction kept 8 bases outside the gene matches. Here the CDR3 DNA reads TGTGCCAGCAGTTCGACAGGGTCCCCACCAGATACGCAGTATTTT. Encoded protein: CASSSTGSPPDTQYF.

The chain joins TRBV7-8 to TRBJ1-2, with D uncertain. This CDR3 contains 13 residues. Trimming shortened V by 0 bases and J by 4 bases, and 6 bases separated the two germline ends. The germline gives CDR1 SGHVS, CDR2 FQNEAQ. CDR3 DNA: TGTGCCAGCAGCTTAGCCGAGGGCTATGGCTACACCTTC. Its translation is CASSLAEGYGYTF.

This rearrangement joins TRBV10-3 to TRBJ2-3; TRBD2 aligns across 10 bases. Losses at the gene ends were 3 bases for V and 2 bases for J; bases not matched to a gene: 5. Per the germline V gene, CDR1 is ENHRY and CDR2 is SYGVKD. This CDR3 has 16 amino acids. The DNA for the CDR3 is TGTGCCATCAGTGACCTCCTAGCGGGGGACACAGATACGCAGTATTTT. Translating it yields CAISDLLAGDTDTQYF.

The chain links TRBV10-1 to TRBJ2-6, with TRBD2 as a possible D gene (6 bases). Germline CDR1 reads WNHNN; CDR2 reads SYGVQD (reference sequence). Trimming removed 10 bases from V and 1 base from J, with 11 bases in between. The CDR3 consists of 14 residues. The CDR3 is CATQAGSGANVLTF. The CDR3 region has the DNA TGCGCCACCCAGGCGGGGTCTGGGGCCAACGTCCTGACTTTC.

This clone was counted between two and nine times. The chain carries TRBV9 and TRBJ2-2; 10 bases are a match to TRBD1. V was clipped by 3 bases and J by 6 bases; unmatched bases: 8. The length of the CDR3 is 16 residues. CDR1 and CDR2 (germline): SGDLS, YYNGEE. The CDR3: CASSGGGQGFSGELFF. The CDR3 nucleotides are TGTGCCAGCAGCGGCGGGGGACAGGGGTTTTCCGGGGAGCTGTTTTTT.

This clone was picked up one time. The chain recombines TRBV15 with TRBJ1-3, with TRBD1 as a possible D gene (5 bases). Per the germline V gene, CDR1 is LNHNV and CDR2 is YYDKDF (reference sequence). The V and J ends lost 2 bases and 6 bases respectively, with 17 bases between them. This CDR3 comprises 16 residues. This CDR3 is CATSRTTTFRENTIYF. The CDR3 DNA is TGTGCCACCAGCAGAACAACGACTTTCAGGGAAAACACCATATATTTT.

The CDR3 region has the DNA TGTGCCAGCAGCCAACCGGGGGGTTTAGCCAAAAACATTCAGTACTTC. It specifies CASSQPGGLAKNIQYF. V gene TRBV16 combines with J gene TRBJ2-4; TRBD2 agrees at 7 bases. There are 16 residues in the CDR3. J was trimmed by 0 bases and V by 2 bases; bases with no gene match: 4. The germline V gene has CDR1 KGHSY and CDR2 FQNENV.

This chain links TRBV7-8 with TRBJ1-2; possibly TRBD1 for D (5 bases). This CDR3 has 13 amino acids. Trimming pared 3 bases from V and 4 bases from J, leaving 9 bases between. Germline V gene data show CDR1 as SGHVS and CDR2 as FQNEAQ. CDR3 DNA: TGTGCCAGCAGCTTTGGGACGGCCTATGGCTACACCTTC. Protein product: CASSFGTAYGYTF.

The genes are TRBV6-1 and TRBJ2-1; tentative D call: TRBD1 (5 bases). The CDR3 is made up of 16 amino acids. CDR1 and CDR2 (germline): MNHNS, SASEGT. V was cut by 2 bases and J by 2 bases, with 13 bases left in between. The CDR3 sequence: CASSEWGRAPYNEQFF. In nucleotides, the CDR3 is TGTGCCAGCAGTGAATGGGGCAGGGCCCCCTACAATGAGCAGTTCTTC.

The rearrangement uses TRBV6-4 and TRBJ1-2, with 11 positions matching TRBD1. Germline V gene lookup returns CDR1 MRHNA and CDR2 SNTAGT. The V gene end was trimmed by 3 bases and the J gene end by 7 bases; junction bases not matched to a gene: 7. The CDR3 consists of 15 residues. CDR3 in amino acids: CASSERTGGISGYTF. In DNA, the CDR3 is TGTGCCAGCAGTGAGCGGACAGGGGGCATCTCTGGCTACACCTTC.

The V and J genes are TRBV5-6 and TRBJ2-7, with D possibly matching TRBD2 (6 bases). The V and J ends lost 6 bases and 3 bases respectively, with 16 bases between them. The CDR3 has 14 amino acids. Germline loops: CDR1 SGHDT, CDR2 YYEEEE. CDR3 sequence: CASKGPQEGYEQYF. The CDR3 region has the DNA TGTGCCAGCAAAGGACCGCAGGAGGGCTACGAGCAGTACTTC.

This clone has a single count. CDR3 in DNA: TGTGCCAGCAGTAAAGAGGCTAACTATGGCTACACCTTC. Translating it yields CASSKEANYGYTF. This chain connects TRBV6-5 to TRBJ1-2; D gene ambiguous. Trimming left V 5 bases short and J 0 bases short, with 7 bases between. Germline V lookup: CDR1 MNHEY, CDR2 SVGAGI. CDR3 size: 13 residues.

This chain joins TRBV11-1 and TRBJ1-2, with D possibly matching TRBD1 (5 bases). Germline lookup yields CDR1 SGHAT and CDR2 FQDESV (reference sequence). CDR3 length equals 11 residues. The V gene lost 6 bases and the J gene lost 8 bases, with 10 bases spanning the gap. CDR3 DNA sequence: TGTGCCAGCAGTTCGGGGGACGGCTACACCTTC. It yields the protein CASSSGDGYTF.

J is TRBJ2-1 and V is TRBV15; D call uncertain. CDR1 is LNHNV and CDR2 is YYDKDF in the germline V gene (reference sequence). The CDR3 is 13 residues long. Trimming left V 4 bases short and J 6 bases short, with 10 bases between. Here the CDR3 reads CATSTGSTNEQFF. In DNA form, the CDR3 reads TGTGCCACCAGCACCGGCAGCACCAATGAGCAGTTCTTC.

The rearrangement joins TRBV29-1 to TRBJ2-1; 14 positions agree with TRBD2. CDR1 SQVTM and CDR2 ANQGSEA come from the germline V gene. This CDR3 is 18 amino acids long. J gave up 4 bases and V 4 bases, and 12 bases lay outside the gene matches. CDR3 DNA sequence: TGCAGCGTTGTTAGGCCTCCGGGACTAGCGGGAGCATACAATGAGCAGTTCTTC. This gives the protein CSVVRPPGLAGAYNEQFF.

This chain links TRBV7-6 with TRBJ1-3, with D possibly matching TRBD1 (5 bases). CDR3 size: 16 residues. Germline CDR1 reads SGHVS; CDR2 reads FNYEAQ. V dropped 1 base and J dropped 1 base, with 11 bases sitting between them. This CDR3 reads CASSLGAGHSGNTIYF. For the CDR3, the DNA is TGTGCCAGCAGCTTAGGTGCAGGGCATTCTGGAAACACCATATATTTT.

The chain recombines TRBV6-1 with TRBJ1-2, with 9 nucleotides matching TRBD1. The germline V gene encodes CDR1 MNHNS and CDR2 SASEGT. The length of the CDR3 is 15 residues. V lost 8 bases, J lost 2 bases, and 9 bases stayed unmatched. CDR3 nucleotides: TGTGCCAGCCAAAACCTTGGGACAGGGAACTATGGCTACACCTTC. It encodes CASQNLGTGNYGYTF.

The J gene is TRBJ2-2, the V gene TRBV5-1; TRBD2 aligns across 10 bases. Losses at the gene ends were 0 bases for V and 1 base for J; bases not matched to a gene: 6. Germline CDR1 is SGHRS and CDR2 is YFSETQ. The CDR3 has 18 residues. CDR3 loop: CASSLGLAGPLNTGELFF. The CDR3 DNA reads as TGCGCCAGCAGCTTGGGACTAGCGGGCCCCCTGAACACCGGGGAGCTGTTTTTT.

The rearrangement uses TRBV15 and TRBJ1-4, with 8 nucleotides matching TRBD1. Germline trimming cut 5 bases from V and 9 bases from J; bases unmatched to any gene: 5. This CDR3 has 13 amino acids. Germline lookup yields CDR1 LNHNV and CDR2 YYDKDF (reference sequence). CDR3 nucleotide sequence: TGTGCCACCAGCGTCGGACAGGGTAAAAAACTGTTTTTT. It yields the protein CATSVGQGKKLFF.

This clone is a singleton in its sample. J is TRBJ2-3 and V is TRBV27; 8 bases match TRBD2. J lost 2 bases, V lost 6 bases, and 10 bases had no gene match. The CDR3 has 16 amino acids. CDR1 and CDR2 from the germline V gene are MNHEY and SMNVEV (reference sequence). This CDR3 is CASRSETSAFTDTQYF. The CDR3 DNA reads TGTGCCAGCAGGTCCGAGACTAGCGCATTCACAGATACGCAGTATTTT.

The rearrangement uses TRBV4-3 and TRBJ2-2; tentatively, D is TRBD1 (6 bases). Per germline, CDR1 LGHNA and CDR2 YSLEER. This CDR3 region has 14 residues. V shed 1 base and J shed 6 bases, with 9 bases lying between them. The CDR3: CASSQAGVAGELFF. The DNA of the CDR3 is TGCGCCAGCAGCCAAGCAGGGGTGGCCGGGGAGCTGTTTTTT.

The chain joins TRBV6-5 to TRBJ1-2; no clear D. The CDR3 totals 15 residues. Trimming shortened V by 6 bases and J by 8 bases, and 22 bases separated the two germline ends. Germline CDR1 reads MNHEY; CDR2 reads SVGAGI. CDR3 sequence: CASSLPGGPSWGYTF. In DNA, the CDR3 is TGTGCCAGCAGCCTACCCGGAGGGCCATCTTGGGGCTACACCTTC.

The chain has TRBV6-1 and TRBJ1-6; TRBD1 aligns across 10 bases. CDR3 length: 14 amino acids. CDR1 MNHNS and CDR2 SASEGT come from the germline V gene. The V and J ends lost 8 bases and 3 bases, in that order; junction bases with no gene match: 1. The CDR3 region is CASGTGDYNSPLHF. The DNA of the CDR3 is TGTGCCAGCGGGACAGGGGACTATAATTCACCCCTCCACTTT.

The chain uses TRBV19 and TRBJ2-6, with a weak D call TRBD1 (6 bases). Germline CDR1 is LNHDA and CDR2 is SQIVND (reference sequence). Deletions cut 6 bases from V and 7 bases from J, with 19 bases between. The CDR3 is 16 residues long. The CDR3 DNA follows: TGTGCCAGTAGCCTACAGGGTACCGGCGTCGCCAACGTCCTGACTTTC. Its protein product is CASSLQGTGVANVLTF.